This is a list of T cell receptor beta chains from one sample in a study of T cell repertoires in cytomegalovirus infection. These receptors have no known antigen. TCRdb reanalysed the reads using MiXCR and keeps one entry per CDR3 protein. The data contain under 90,000 distinct CDR3 sequences, approximately 45% of them singletons. The sample consisted of CD8+ T cells from cultured PBMCs, taken from culture after CMV antigen stimulation. All receptors derive from a human donor in good health (CMV status not recorded). Some clones in this sample may be carry-over from other donors' samples. Both conserved end residues are part of each CDR3. A D gene is named only where the DNA matches it firmly. Some rows mark clone size as missing; the rest say once, few, many or name a class of expanded clone.

>TRBD2|few|TRBJ2-2|TRBV7-2
CASSPWVAGMFGELFF
TGTGCCAGCAGCCCGTGGGTAGCGGGGATGTTCGGGGAGCTGTTTTTT
>NA|few|TRBJ2-3|TRBV12-3/TRBV12-4
CASSVDEAYTDTQYF
TGTGCCAGCAGTGTGGACGAGGCTTACACAGATACGCAGTATTTT
>TRBD2|NA|TRBJ2-7|TRBV28
CASSTPGLGGYEQYF
TGTGCCAGCAGTACTCCGGGACTAGGGGGCTACGAGCAGTACTTC
>TRBD1|NA|TRBJ2-7|TRBV27
CASRYDRGTPYEQYF
TGTGCCAGCAGATACGACAGGGGCACTCCCTACGAGCAGTACTTC
>TRBD1|few|TRBJ1-5|TRBV12-3/TRBV12-4
CASSLLGQGGNQPQHF
TGTGCCAGCAGTTTATTGGGACAGGGCGGGAATCAGCCCCAGCATTTT
>NA|NA|TRBJ2-7|TRBV19
CASSINYTDLYEQYF
TGTGCCAGTAGTATCAACTACACGGACCTCTACGAGCAGTACTTC
>NA|NA|TRBJ1-2|TRBV12-3/TRBV12-4
CASSLYHYGYTF
TGTGCCAGCAGTCTGTACCACTATGGCTACACCTTC
>TRBD2|NA|TRBJ2-1|TRBV27
CASSLLAGGYNEQFF
TGTGCCAGCAGTTTACTAGCGGGAGGTTACAATGAGCAGTTCTTC
>NA|NA|TRBJ1-2|TRBV30
CAWSVRDGYTF
TGTGCCTGGAGTGTCCGGGATGGCTACACCTTC
>NA|NA|TRBJ2-3|TRBV12-3/TRBV12-4
CASSRGGKWPGTDTQYF
TGTGCCAGCAGCCGTGGGGGGAAATGGCCAGGCACAGATACGCAGTATTTT
>NA|few|TRBJ2-7|TRBV13
CASTWGTGSSTTTAYEQYF
TGTGCCAGCACCTGGGGAACCGGGTCCTCGACCACAACGGCATACGAGCAGTACTTC
>NA|few|TRBJ1-5|TRBV27
CASSPSGGSNQPQHF
TGTGCCAGCAGTCCGTCTGGAGGTAGCAATCAGCCCCAGCATTTT
>TRBD1|once|TRBJ1-1|TRBV10-3
CAISAGGGSTEAFF
TGTGCCATCAGTGCAGGGGGCGGTAGCACTGAAGCTTTCTTT
>NA|NA|TRBJ2-4|TRBV27
CASSSRTQGIENIQYF
TGTGCCAGCAGTTCGAGGACCCAGGGGATTGAAAACATTCAGTACTTC
>NA|once|TRBJ1-1|TRBV6-2/TRBV6-3
CASSAPEQNKEAFF
TGTGCCAGCAGTGCCCCAGAACAGAACAAGGAAGCTTTCTTT
>NA|few|TRBJ2-7|TRBV7-7
CASSLAGDGYEQYF
TGTGCCAGCAGCTTAGCAGGGGACGGCTACGAGCAGTACTTC
>NA|few|TRBJ2-6|TRBV11-2
CASSFGGLTWANVLTF
TGTGCCAGCAGCTTTGGGGGCCTTACCTGGGCCAACGTCCTGACTTTC
>NA|NA|TRBJ2-1|TRBV10-3
CAITRTAYNEQFF
TGTGCCATCACGCGGACGGCGTACAATGAGCAGTTCTTC
>NA|NA|TRBJ1-5|TRBV4-1
CASSHRVDSNQPQHF
TGCGCCAGCAGCCACAGGGTGGATAGCAATCAGCCCCAGCATTTT
>NA|many|TRBJ1-6|TRBV4-2
CASSQDQGGGGSPLHF
TGTGCCAGCAGCCAAGACCAAGGCGGAGGTGGTTCACCCCTCCACTTT
>NA|NA|TRBJ1-1|TRBV6-6
CANLGEENPEAFF
TGTGCCAACCTAGGGGAGGAGAACCCTGAAGCTTTCTTT
>NA|few|TRBJ2-5|TRBV28
CASSTIAEETQYF
TGTGCCAGCAGTACTATAGCAGAGGAGACCCAGTACTTC
>NA|NA|TRBJ1-5|TRBV7-6
CASSPTLAGVGQPQHF
TGTGCCAGCAGCCCCACGTTGGCAGGGGTTGGGCAGCCCCAGCATTTT
>TRBD2|NA|TRBJ2-1|TRBV6-1
CASSEWGGNEQFF
TGTGCCAGCAGTGAATGGGGGGGCAATGAGCAGTTCTTC
>NA|NA|TRBJ2-3|TRBV7-6
CASTLTGGRTDTQYF
TGTGCCAGCACCCTAACCGGGGGGCGCACAGATACGCAGTATTTT
>NA|NA|TRBJ2-7|TRBV5-1
CASSLVGGRDYEQYF
TGCGCCAGCAGCTTGGTGGGGGGGCGCGACTACGAGCAGTACTTC
>NA|few|TRBJ1-5|TRBV28
CASSSLEGQPQHF
TGTGCCAGCAGCTCGCTCGAGGGTCAGCCCCAGCATTTT
>TRBD1|few|TRBJ1-4|TRBV11-2
CASSSLGQRNNEKLFF
TGTGCCAGCAGCTCACTGGGACAGCGTAATAATGAAAAACTGTTTTTT
>NA|NA|TRBJ2-7|TRBV28
CASSLAGGTDYEQYF
TGTGCCAGCAGCCTTGCTGGCGGGACAGACTACGAGCAGTACTTC
>NA|NA|TRBJ2-2|TRBV27
CASSLFVGEGPGELFF
TGTGCCAGCAGTTTATTTGTGGGAGAAGGTCCCGGGGAGCTGTTTTTT
>TRBD2|NA|TRBJ2-1|TRBV20-1
CSARIPLAGEYNEQFF
TGCAGTGCTCGAATCCCTCTAGCGGGAGAATACAATGAGCAGTTCTTC
>TRBD1|few|TRBJ2-7|TRBV4-1
CASSQGQGGGYEQYF
TGCGCCAGCAGCCAAGGACAGGGGGGCGGCTACGAGCAGTACTTC
>TRBD1|once|TRBJ2-7|TRBV6-5
CASSYRDSYYEQYF
TGTGCCAGCAGTTACCGGGACAGCTACTACGAGCAGTACTTC
>TRBD2|NA|TRBJ2-1|TRBV10-2
CASSERGGHNEQFF
TGCGCCAGCAGTGAACGGGGGGGCCACAATGAGCAGTTCTTC
>NA|few|TRBJ2-2|TRBV7-3
CASSLGSAGTGELFF
TGTGCCAGCAGCTTAGGTAGCGCAGGCACCGGGGAGCTGTTTTTT
>TRBD2|NA|TRBJ2-1|TRBV10-3
CAISEFPGTSGKSSYNEQFF
TGTGCCATCAGTGAGTTCCCCGGGACTAGCGGAAAGAGCTCCTACAATGAGCAGTTCTTC
>TRBD1|few|TRBJ2-2|TRBV5-6
CASSLQVGQGADTGELFF
TGTGCCAGCAGCTTACAAGTTGGACAGGGGGCGGACACCGGGGAGCTGTTTTTT
>TRBD2|NA|TRBJ2-7|TRBV6-1
CASSLTSGSVYEQYF
TGTGCCAGCAGTTTAACTAGCGGGAGTGTTTACGAGCAGTACTTC
>NA|NA|TRBJ2-2|TRBV29-1
CSVERVNTGELFF
TGCAGCGTTGAACGCGTTAACACCGGGGAGCTGTTTTTT
>NA|NA|TRBJ2-7|TRBV27
CASSSPQGAAQYEQYF
TGTGCCAGCAGCTCCCCTCAGGGTGCGGCTCAGTACGAGCAGTACTTC
>TRBD2|NA|TRBJ2-5|TRBV29-1
CSVERLAGGRETQYF
TGCAGCGTTGAAAGGCTAGCGGGAGGGCGGGAGACCCAGTACTTC
>NA|NA|TRBJ2-5|TRBV30
CAWNGRQETQYF
TGTGCCTGGAACGGCAGACAAGAGACCCAGTACTTC
>TRBD1|NA|TRBJ1-2|TRBV7-9
CASSPRLTGVDYGYTF
TGTGCCAGCAGCCCCCGGCTAACAGGGGTGGACTATGGCTACACCTTC
>TRBD2|NA|TRBJ2-3|TRBV2
CASPLAGGTDTQYF
TGTGCCAGCCCCCTAGCGGGGGGCACAGATACGCAGTATTTT
>TRBD2|few|TRBJ2-1|TRBV2
CARFGLAGESSYNEQFF
TGTGCCAGGTTTGGACTAGCGGGGGAAAGCTCCTACAATGAGCAGTTCTTC
>TRBD2|NA|TRBJ2-1|TRBV6-1
CASSEVSGGADEQFF
TGTGCCAGCAGTGAAGTAAGCGGGGGGGCTGATGAGCAGTTCTTC
>NA|NA|TRBJ2-5|TRBV7-6
CASSSTRAETQYF
TGTGCCAGCAGCTCGACGAGGGCTGAGACCCAGTACTTC
>NA|few|TRBJ2-5|TRBV7-9
CASSRAGETQYF
TGTGCCAGCAGCAGGGCGGGAGAGACCCAGTACTTC
>TRBD1|once|TRBJ1-5|TRBV10-3
CATRGKGNQPQHF
TGTGCCACCAGGGGGAAGGGGAATCAGCCCCAGCATTTT
>NA|once|TRBJ2-7|TRBV27
CASTTNTALLNEQYF
TGTGCCAGCACCACAAATACCGCCCTTTTAAACGAGCAGTACTTC
>NA|NA|TRBJ2-1|TRBV3-1
CASSPAGTALAGTRGGEQFF
TGTGCCAGCAGCCCTGCCGGGACAGCTTTAGCGGGAACCAGGGGGGGTGAGCAGTTCTTC
>NA|few|TRBJ1-4|TRBV7-6
CASSWTDYNEKLFF
TGTGCCAGCAGCTGGACGGACTATAATGAAAAACTGTTTTTT